The 13 T cell receptor beta chains in this list originate from one sample, sequenced in a study of blood T cell repertoires in COVID-19. Using immunoSEQ multiplex PCR, the repertoire was profiled, and TCRdb retains in-frame clones only, with some absent. Seen here are over 40,000 clones, more than 80% observed once, and the top ten hold 6% to 6.5%. The sequencing input was peripheral blood. The receptor source for this set is a man aged 65 to 85 with active COVID-19.

The gene calls are TRBV7-9 and TRBJ2-2; 9 bases fit TRBD1. Unmatched junction bases numbered 3, after V lost 5 bases and J lost 5 bases. Germline CDR1 SEHNR, CDR2 FQNEAQ (reference sequence). The CDR3 sequence is 14 residues long. The CDR3 DNA is TGTGCCAGCAGCCGGACAGGGGTTACCGGGGAGCTGTTTTTT. It codes for CASSRTGVTGELFF.

The rearrangement links TRBV6-1 to TRBJ1-6; 11 bases line up with TRBD1. This CDR3 is built from 20 residues. The junction had 8 bases not matched to a gene; V was cut back by 1 base and J by 0 bases. The V gene's germline CDR1 is MNHNS and CDR2 SASEGT. The CDR3 reads CASSEGTGGPRSSYNSPLHF. In DNA, the CDR3 is TGTGCCAGCAGTGAAGGGACAGGGGGCCCCCGTAGCTCCTATAATTCACCCCTCCACTTT.

V and J are TRBV6-5 and TRBJ2-7; D possibly corresponds to TRBD1 (7 bases). CDR3 length: 15 amino acids. V lost 4 bases and J lost 4, with 17 bases in between. Germline loops: CDR1 MNHEY, CDR2 SVGAGI. The CDR3 DNA is TGTGCCAGCAGTTCGGGGGACAGTTCAACTTACGAGCAGTACTTC. It translates to CASSSGDSSTYEQYF.

The rearrangement joins TRBV7-3 to TRBJ2-3, with TRBD1 matching 9 bases. In germline, CDR1 is SGHTA, CDR2 FQGTGA. Germline trimming cut 1 base from V and 3 bases from J; bases unmatched to any gene: 8. This CDR3 region has 17 residues. The CDR3 here is CASSLIPTGTGTDTQYF. CDR3 in DNA: TGTGCCAGCAGCTTAATACCCACCGGGACAGGGACAGATACGCAGTATTTT.

The genes are TRBV19 and TRBJ1-1, with a weak D call TRBD1 (6 bases). The CDR3 has 15 amino acids. The V end lost 3 bases, the J end lost 1 base, and 12 bases lay between the germline ends. From germline, CDR1 is LNHDA and CDR2 SQIVND (reference sequence). CDR3 residues: CASSILGTRNTEAFF. The CDR3 DNA reads TGTGCCAGTAGTATCTTAGGGACACGGAACACTGAAGCTTTCTTT.

This clone was detected a few times. The V gene is TRBV5-6, the J gene TRBJ1-5; D uncertain. Trimming shortened V by 2 bases and J by 4 bases, and 4 bases separated the two germline ends. In germline, CDR1 is SGHDT, CDR2 YYEEEE. This CDR3 has 12 residues. This CDR3 is CASSFGNQPQHF. As DNA, the CDR3 is TGTGCCAGCAGCTTCGGGAATCAGCCCCAGCATTTT.

The chain carries TRBV6-6 and TRBJ2-7; D unclear. The CDR3 length is 13 residues. Between the trimmed V and J ends, which lost 7 bases and 0 bases, there was a span of 10 bases. Germline CDR1 MNHNY, CDR2 SVGAGI (reference sequence). The CDR3 nucleotides are TGTGCCAGCAACCTATACGGCTCCTACGAGCAGTACTTC. As protein: CASNLYGSYEQYF.

The chain has TRBV7-9 and TRBJ2-4; the match to TRBD1 covers 9 bases. J was trimmed by 0 bases and V by 5 bases; bases with no gene match: 5. The germline gives CDR1 SEHNR, CDR2 FQNEAQ (reference sequence). CDR3 length: 16 amino acids. CDR3 in DNA: TGTGCCAGCAGCGAAGCGGGACAGGGAGCCAAAAACATTCAGTACTTC. Its protein product is CASSEAGQGAKNIQYF.

The chain combines TRBV19 with TRBJ2-3; TRBD2 matches 11 bases. The J segment lost 4 bases and the V segment lost 3 bases, leaving 15 bases of the junction unmatched. Germline CDR1 is LNHDA and CDR2 is SQIVND (reference sequence). This CDR3 has 19 amino acids. In DNA, the CDR3 is TGTGCCAGTAGTATCAGGGCCTCGATTAGCGGGGGGGCCTCAGATACGCAGTATTTT. Translation gives CASSIRASISGGASDTQYF.

V and J are TRBV2 and TRBJ1-5; no clear D gene. Germline CDR1 is SNHLY and CDR2 is FYNNEI. CDR3 size: 15 residues. Between the trimmed V and J ends, which lost 7 bases and 1 base, there was a span of 14 bases. The CDR3 sequence is CASTKETFSNQPQHF. The CDR3 DNA reads TGTGCCAGCACTAAAGAGACATTCAGCAATCAGCCCCAGCATTTT.

The chain links TRBV2 to TRBJ1-6; D gene unclear. The ends were cut back, 7 bases at V and 0 bases at J, with 4 bases in the middle. Germline V gene sequence: CDR1 SNHLY, CDR2 FYNNEI. CDR3 size: 13 residues. This CDR3 reads CASTSSYNSPLHF. In nucleotides, the CDR3 is TGTGCCAGCACCAGCTCCTATAATTCACCCCTCCACTTT.

This clone was seen a handful of times. The chain carries TRBV29-1 and TRBJ1-4; 9 bases map to TRBD1. Trimming at V came to 7 bases and at J to 10 bases, leaving 7 bases not matched to a gene. The CDR3 extends over 12 amino acids. The germline V gene encodes CDR1 SQVTM and CDR2 ANQGSEA. The CDR3 bases are TGCAGCGCTAGGACAGGGGTCGGAAAACTGTTTTTT. Its protein product is CSARTGVGKLFF.

V gene TRBV3-1 (or the pseudogene TRBV3-2) combines with J gene TRBJ1-1, with 11 bases fitting TRBD1. The V and J ends lost 0 bases and 0 bases, in that order; junction bases with no gene match: 6. CDR3 size: 18 residues. Germline assignment: CDR1 LGHDT and CDR2 YNNKEL (reference sequence). Written as DNA, the CDR3 is TGTGCCAGCAGCCAAGATAGGGACAGGGGGTTAATGAACACTGAAGCTTTCTTT. The encoded protein is CASSQDRDRGLMNTEAFF.